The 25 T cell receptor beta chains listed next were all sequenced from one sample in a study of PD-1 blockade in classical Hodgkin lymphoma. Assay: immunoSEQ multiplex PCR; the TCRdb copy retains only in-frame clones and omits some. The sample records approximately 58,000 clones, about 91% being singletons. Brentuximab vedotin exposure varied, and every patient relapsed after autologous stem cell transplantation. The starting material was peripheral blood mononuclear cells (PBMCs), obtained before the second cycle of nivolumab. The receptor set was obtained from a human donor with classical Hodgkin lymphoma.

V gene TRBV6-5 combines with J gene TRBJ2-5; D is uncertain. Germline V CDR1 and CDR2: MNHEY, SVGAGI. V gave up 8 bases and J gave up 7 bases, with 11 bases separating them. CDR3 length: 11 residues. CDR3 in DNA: TGTGCCAGCGTTGCGGAAGGGACCCAGTACTTC. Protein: CASVAEGTQYF.

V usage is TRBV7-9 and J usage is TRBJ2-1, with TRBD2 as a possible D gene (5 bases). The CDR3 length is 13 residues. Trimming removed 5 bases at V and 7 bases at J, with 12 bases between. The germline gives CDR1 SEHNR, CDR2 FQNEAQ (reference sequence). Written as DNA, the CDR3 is TGTGCCAGCAGCGTCGGACTCAGAAATGAGCAGTTCTTC. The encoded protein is CASSVGLRNEQFF.

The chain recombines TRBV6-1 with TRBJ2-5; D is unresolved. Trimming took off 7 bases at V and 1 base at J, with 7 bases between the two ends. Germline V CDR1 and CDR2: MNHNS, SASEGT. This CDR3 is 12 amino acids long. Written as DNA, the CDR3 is TGTGCCAGCAAACCGTTCCAAGAGACCCAGTACTTC. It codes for CASKPFQETQYF.

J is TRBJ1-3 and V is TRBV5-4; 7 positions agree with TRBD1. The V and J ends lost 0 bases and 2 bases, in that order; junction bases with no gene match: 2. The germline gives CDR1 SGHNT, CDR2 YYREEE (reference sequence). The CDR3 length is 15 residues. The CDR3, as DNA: TGTGCCAGCAGCTTGGACAGGGGACCTGGAAACACCATATATTTT. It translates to CASSLDRGPGNTIYF.

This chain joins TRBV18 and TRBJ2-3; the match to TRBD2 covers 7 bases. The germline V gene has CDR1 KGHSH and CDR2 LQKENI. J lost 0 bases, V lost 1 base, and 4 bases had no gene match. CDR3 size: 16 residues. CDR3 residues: CASSPRLAGSTDTQYF. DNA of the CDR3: TGTGCCAGCTCACCACGACTAGCCGGGAGCACAGATACGCAGTATTTT.

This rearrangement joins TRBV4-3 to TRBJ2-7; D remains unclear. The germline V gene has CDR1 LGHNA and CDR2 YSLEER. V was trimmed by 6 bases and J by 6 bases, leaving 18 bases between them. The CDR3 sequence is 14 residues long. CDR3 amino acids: CASSQSPRQSEQYF. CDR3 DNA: TGCGCCAGCAGTCAATCCCCTCGTCAGAGCGAGCAGTACTTC.

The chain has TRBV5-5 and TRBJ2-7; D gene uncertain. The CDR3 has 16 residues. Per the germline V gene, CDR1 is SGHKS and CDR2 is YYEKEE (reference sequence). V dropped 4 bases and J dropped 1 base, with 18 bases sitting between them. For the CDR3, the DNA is TGTGCCAGCAGCGCTTTGGCAGGTCGAAAATCCTACGAGCAGTACTTC. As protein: CASSALAGRKSYEQYF.

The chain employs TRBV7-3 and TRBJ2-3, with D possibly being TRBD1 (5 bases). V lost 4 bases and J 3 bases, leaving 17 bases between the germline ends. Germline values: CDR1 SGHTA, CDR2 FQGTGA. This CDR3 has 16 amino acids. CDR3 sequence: CASSSRDFRATDTQYF. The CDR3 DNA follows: TGTGCCAGCAGCTCCAGGGATTTCAGGGCAACAGATACGCAGTATTTT.

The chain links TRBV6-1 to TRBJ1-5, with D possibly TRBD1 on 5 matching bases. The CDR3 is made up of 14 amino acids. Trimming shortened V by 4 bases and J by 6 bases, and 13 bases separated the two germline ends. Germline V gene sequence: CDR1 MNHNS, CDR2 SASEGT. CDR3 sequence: CASSAKGDSQPQHF. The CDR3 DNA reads TGTGCCAGCAGTGCCAAAGGGGATAGTCAGCCCCAGCATTTT.

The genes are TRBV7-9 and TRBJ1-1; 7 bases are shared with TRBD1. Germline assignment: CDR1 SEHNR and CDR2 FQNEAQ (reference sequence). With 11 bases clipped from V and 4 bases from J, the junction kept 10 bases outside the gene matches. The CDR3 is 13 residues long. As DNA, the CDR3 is TGTGCCCTACGGACAGGCTCTTCCACTGAAGCTTTCTTT. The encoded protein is CALRTGSSTEAFF.

CDR3 protein: CASSSPAAITQLNTGELFF. In nucleotides, the CDR3 is TGTGCCAGCTCTTCCCCCGCGGCCATCACACAATTAAACACCGGGGAGCTGTTTTTT. The rearrangement uses TRBV18 and TRBJ2-2, with D unresolved. The CDR3 sequence is 19 residues long. Trimming cost V 6 bases and J 2 bases, with 25 bases left between them. Germline values: CDR1 KGHSH, CDR2 LQKENI.

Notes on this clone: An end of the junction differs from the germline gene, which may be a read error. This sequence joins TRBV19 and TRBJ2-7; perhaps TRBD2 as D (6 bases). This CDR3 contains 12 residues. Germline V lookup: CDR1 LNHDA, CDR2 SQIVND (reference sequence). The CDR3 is CASSIGGGEAHF. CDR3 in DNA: TGTGCCAGTAGTATAGGTGGCGGGGAGGCGCACTTC.

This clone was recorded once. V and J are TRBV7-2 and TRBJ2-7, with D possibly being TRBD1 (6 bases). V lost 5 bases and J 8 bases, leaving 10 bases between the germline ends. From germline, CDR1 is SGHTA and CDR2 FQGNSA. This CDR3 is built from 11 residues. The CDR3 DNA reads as TGTGCCAGCAGCACCGGACAGAAGCAGTACTTC. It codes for CASSTGQKQYF.

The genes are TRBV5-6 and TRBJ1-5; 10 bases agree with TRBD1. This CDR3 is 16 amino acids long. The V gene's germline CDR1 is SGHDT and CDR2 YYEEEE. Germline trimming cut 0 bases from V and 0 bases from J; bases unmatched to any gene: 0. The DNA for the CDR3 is TGTGCCAGCAGCTTGGGACAGGGGGCTAGCAATCAGCCCCAGCATTTT. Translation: CASSLGQGASNQPQHF.

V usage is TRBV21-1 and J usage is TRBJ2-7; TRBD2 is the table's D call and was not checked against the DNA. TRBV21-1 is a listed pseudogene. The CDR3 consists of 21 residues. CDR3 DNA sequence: TGTGCCAGCAGCGAACCGCACACGGGACTAGCGGGGCCCACAAGCTCCTACGAGCAGTACTTC. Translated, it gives CASSEPHTGLAGPTSSYEQYF.

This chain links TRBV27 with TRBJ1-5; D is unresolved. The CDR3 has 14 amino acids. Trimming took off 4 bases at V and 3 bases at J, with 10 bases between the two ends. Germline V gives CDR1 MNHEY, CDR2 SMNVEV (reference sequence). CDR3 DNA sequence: TGTGCCAGCAGTTGGTCGGTCACCAATCAGCCCCAGCATTTT. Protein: CASSWSVTNQPQHF.

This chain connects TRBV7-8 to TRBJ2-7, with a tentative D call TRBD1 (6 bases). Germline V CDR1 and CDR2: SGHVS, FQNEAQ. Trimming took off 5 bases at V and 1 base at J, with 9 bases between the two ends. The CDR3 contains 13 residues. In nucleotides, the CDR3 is TGTGCCAGCAGCCACAGGGAGTCCTACGAGCAGTACTTC. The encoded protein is CASSHRESYEQYF.

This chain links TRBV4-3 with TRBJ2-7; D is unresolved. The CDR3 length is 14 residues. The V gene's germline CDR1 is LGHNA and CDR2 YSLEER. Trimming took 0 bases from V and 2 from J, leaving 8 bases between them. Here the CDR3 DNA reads TGCGCCAGCAGCCAAGAGGGCCATCCCTACGAGCAGTACTTC. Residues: CASSQEGHPYEQYF.

CDR3 region: CAWSVGEGLGELFF. For the CDR3, the DNA is TGTGCCTGGAGTGTTGGTGAAGGGCTCGGGGAGCTGTTTTTT. V and J are TRBV30 and TRBJ2-2; D ambiguous. This CDR3 contains 14 residues. V dropped 0 bases and J dropped 7 bases, with 12 bases sitting between them. Per the germline V gene, CDR1 is GTSNPN and CDR2 is SVGIG (reference sequence).

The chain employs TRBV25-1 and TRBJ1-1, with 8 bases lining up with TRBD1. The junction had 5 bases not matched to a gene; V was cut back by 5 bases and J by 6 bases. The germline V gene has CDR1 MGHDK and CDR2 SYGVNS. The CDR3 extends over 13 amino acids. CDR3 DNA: TGTGCCAGCAGTTGGACAGGGTTAGCTGAAGCTTTCTTT. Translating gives CASSWTGLAEAFF.

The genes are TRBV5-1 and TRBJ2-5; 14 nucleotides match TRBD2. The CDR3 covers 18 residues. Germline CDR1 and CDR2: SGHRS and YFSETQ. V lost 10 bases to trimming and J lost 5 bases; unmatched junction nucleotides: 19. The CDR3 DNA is TGCGCCTCAAAACGCAACCGACTAGCGGGAGGGCCTGGTGAGACCCAGTACTTC. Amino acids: CASKRNRLAGGPGETQYF.

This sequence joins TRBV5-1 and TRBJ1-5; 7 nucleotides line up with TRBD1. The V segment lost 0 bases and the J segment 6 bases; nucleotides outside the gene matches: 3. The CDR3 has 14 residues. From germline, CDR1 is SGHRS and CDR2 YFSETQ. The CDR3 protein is CASSLGQGSQPQHF. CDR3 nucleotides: TGCGCCAGCAGCTTGGGACAGGGAAGTCAGCCCCAGCATTTT.

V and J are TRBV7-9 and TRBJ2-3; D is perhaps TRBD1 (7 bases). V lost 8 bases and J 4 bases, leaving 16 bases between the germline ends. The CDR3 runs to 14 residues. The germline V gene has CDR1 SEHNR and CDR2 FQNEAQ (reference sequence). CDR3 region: CASLRSGGPDTQYF. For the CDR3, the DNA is TGTGCCAGCCTACGATCAGGGGGGCCAGATACGCAGTATTTT.

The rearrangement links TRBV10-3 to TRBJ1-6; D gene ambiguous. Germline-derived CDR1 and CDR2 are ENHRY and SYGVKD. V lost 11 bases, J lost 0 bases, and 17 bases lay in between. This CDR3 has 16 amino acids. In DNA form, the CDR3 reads TGTGCCGTGAGAAGTGGAGAGAGCTCCTATAATTCACCCCTCCACTTT. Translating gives CAVRSGESSYNSPLHF.

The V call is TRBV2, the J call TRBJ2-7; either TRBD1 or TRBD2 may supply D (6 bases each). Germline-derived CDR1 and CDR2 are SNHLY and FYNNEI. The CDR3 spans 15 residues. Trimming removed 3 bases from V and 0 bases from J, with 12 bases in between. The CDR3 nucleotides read TGTGCCAGCAGTGAGGCGGGACACCTCTCCTACGAGCAGTACTTC. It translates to CASSEAGHLSYEQYF.